Presented here are 7 T cell receptor beta chains from one specimen sequenced in a study of cytomegalovirus exposure and HLA in healthy donors. PCR involved 60 Vbeta and 13 Jbeta primers. Generated by immunoSEQ multiplex PCR, the TCRdb table keeps only in-frame clones and is missing some. The data hold over 40,000 clones, with about nine tenths observed a single time. The sample taken for sequencing was PBMCs. The receptors were sampled from a woman between 35 and 50 years old in good health and CMV-seropositive.

The genes are TRBV28 and TRBJ2-3, with 8 bases fitting TRBD2. The CDR3 contains 15 residues. V trimming: 2 bases; J trimming: 6 bases; junction bases outside the gene matches: 7. Germline V gene lookup returns CDR1 MDHEN and CDR2 SYDVKM. The CDR3 sequence is CASSLVGGGGDTQYF. CDR3 coding DNA: TGTGCCAGCAGTTTAGTCGGGGGGGGTGGGGATACGCAGTATTTT.

The genes are TRBV28 and TRBJ2-1; TRBD2 matches 8 bases. The CDR3 contains 16 residues. The germline V gene encodes CDR1 MDHEN and CDR2 SYDVKM. V lost 8 bases to trimming and J lost 0 bases; unmatched junction nucleotides: 9. In nucleotides, the CDR3 is TGTGCCAGCCCGCCGACGGGGGGGAGCTCCTACAATGAGCAGTTCTTC. Amino acid sequence: CASPPTGGSSYNEQFF.

The chain uses TRBV18 and TRBJ1-6; the D gene is possibly TRBD1 (6 bases). This CDR3 is 15 amino acids long. Trimming took off 6 bases at V and 8 bases at J, with 17 bases between the two ends. The germline gives CDR1 KGHSH, CDR2 LQKENI. CDR3 nucleotide sequence: TGTGCCAGCTCGATCCCCGGGGGGGCAGATTCACCCCTCCACTTT. This gives the protein CASSIPGGADSPLHF.

For this clone: Germline and junction disagree at one end, which may indicate a read error. The gene calls are TRBV5-1 and TRBJ2-7; possible D gene TRBD2, 6 bases. Germline V gene lookup returns CDR1 SGHRS and CDR2 YFSETQ. This CDR3 contains 12 residues. CDR3 region: CASSLAGDDQYF. CDR3 nucleotides: TGCGCCAGCAGCTTGGCGGGGGACGATCAGTACTTC.

Comments on this clone: The same CDR3 arises from other DNA sequences in this sample as well. V usage is TRBV15 and J usage is TRBJ2-7, with D perhaps matching TRBD1 (5 bases). Trimming shortened V by 0 bases and J by 2 bases, and 8 bases separated the two germline ends. CDR3 length equals 14 residues. Germline values: CDR1 LNHNV, CDR2 YYDKDF (reference sequence). The CDR3 is CATSRDRVTYEQYF. CDR3 nucleotide sequence: TGTGCCACCAGCAGAGACAGGGTGACCTACGAGCAGTACTTC.

This chain uses TRBV4-1 with TRBJ2-7; D possibly corresponds to TRBD1 (6 bases). Germline V gives CDR1 MGHRA, CDR2 YSYEKL. The germline V and J ends were trimmed by 3 bases and 3 bases, with 15 bases remaining between them. The CDR3 is made up of 15 amino acids. The CDR3 sequence is CASSQAGVSIYEQYF. CDR3 in DNA: TGCGCCAGCAGCCAGGCAGGGGTTTCGATCTACGAGCAGTACTTC.

The chain recombines TRBV7-9 with TRBJ2-1; 15 bases map to TRBD2. Trimming at V came to 8 bases and at J to 9 bases, leaving 11 bases not matched to a gene. The CDR3 is made up of 16 amino acids. Germline V gene sequence: CDR1 SEHNR, CDR2 FQNEAQ (reference sequence). CDR3 region: CASSRWTSGRAGEQFF. The CDR3 region has the DNA TGTGCCAGCTCCCGTTGGACTAGCGGGAGGGCCGGTGAGCAGTTCTTC.